This TCR beta chain was recorded in a study of OX40 agonist ivuxolimab in advanced cancers. Overall study context: It was ivuxolimab, an agonistic anti-OX40 (CD134) antibody, that patients were treated with. Patient treatment consisted of intravenous ivuxolimab administration every 2 weeks at 0.01 to 10 mg/kg. Partial response was recorded in three patients: one hepatocellular carcinoma and two cutaneous melanoma cases.

Germline V gives CDR1 MGHRA, CDR2 YSYEKL. V gave up 2 bases and J gave up 6 bases, with 22 bases separating them. The CDR3 has 18 residues. Clones were read by immunoSEQ multiplex PCR, and TCRdb kept only the in-frame ones, dropping some. The sample lists under 70,000 clones, 92% occurring once. The chain is built from TRBV4-1 and TRBJ1-4; no definite D call. This TCR derives from an adult with an advanced solid tumor such as melanoma, head and neck, liver or kidney cancer. The material sequenced was CD4+ or CD8+ T cells sorted from blood, taken in a trial of the OX40 agonist ivuxolimab. The CDR3 DNA is TGCGCCAGCAGCCAACCTCCCTCTAGAGGTGGGAATTATGAAAAACTGTTTTTT. Its translation: CASSQPPSRGGNYEKLFF.